A selection of T cell receptor beta chains follows, all from one sample in a study of cytomegalovirus exposure and HLA in healthy donors. Using immunoSEQ multiplex PCR, the repertoire was profiled, and TCRdb retains in-frame clones only, with some absent. The sample contains around 130,000 clones, about 76% of which appear only once. The sequencing input was PBMCs. All receptors derive from a man aged 18 to 29 in good health and CMV-seronegative. Both conserved end residues are part of each CDR3. The D gene is left open where the match is weak. Clone size is not always given. Where it is, it says once, few, many or a class for expanded clones.

j_call: TRBJ2-3; v_call: TRBV9; cdr3_length: 17; d_call: TRBD1; clone_size: NA; cdr3_aa: CASSLRWTGSSTDTQYF; cdr3_nt: TGTGCCAGCAGCCTCCGATGGACAGGTTCTAGCACAGATACGCAGTATTTT
j_call: TRBJ2-2; v_call: TRBV10-3; cdr3_length: 15; d_call: TRBD1; clone_size: few; cdr3_aa: CAISVPTGGDGELFF; cdr3_nt: TGTGCCATCAGTGTCCCGACAGGGGGAGACGGGGAGCTGTTTTTT
j_call: TRBJ1-2; v_call: TRBV20-1; cdr3_length: 10; d_call: NA; clone_size: NA; cdr3_aa: CSHQAGGYTF; cdr3_nt: TGCTCTCATCAGGCGGGTGGCTACACCTTC
j_call: TRBJ2-1; v_call: TRBV29-1; cdr3_length: 13; d_call: NA; clone_size: NA; cdr3_aa: CSVVGISPNEQFF; cdr3_nt: TGCAGCGTTGTAGGTATTAGCCCCAATGAGCAGTTCTTC
j_call: TRBJ1-1; v_call: TRBV27; cdr3_length: 16; d_call: NA; clone_size: NA; cdr3_aa: CASSSWTELTNTEAFF; cdr3_nt: TGTGCCAGCAGTTCATGGACAGAACTTACGAACACTGAAGCTTTCTTT
j_call: TRBJ1-1; v_call: TRBV6-6; cdr3_length: 16; d_call: NA; clone_size: few; cdr3_aa: CASSQAQGYQNTEAFF; cdr3_nt: TGTGCCAGCAGTCAGGCTCAGGGATATCAGAACACTGAAGCTTTCTTT
j_call: TRBJ2-2; v_call: TRBV5-5; cdr3_length: 14; d_call: NA; clone_size: few; cdr3_aa: CASSLGHYTGELFF; cdr3_nt: TGTGCCAGCAGCTTGGGTCACTACACCGGGGAGCTGTTTTTT
j_call: TRBJ2-7; v_call: TRBV27; cdr3_length: 15; d_call: NA; clone_size: NA; cdr3_aa: CASSLGLPSSYEQYF; cdr3_nt: TGTGCCAGCAGTTTGGGACTTCCGAGCTCCTACGAGCAGTACTTC
j_call: TRBJ2-1; v_call: TRBV7-8; cdr3_length: 13; d_call: TRBD1; clone_size: NA; cdr3_aa: CASSLQGVGEQFF; cdr3_nt: TGTGCCAGCAGCCTACAGGGGGTGGGTGAGCAGTTCTTC
j_call: TRBJ1-6; v_call: TRBV7-6; cdr3_length: 15; d_call: TRBD1; clone_size: NA; cdr3_aa: CASSPDRAGGSPPHF; cdr3_nt: TGTGCCAGCAGCCCGGACAGGGCTGGGGGTTCACCCCCCCACTTT
j_call: TRBJ1-5; v_call: TRBV10-1; cdr3_length: 13; d_call: NA; clone_size: NA; cdr3_aa: CASSEGANQPQHF; cdr3_nt: TGCGCCAGCAGTGAAGGGGCCAATCAGCCCCAGCATTTT
j_call: TRBJ1-1; v_call: TRBV13; cdr3_length: 15; d_call: TRBD1; clone_size: NA; cdr3_aa: CASRPKQGVNTEAFF; cdr3_nt: TGTGCCAGCAGGCCCAAACAGGGGGTGAACACTGAAGCTTTCTTT
j_call: TRBJ2-7; v_call: TRBV6-5; cdr3_length: 14; d_call: NA; clone_size: few; cdr3_aa: CASSYSTGTYEQYF; cdr3_nt: TGTGCCAGCAGTTACTCGACAGGAACCTACGAGCAGTACTTC
j_call: TRBJ1-2; v_call: TRBV11-2; cdr3_length: 17; d_call: TRBD1; clone_size: NA; cdr3_aa: CASSSRTGGASNYGYTF; cdr3_nt: TGTGCCAGCAGCTCACGGACAGGGGGCGCATCTAACTATGGCTACACCTTC
j_call: TRBJ2-3; v_call: TRBV5-4; cdr3_length: 15; d_call: TRBD2; clone_size: once; cdr3_aa: CASSQPAGRADTQYF; cdr3_nt: TGTGCCAGCAGCCAACCGGCAGGGAGGGCAGATACGCAGTATTTT
j_call: TRBJ1-1; v_call: TRBV19; cdr3_length: 16; d_call: NA; clone_size: once; cdr3_aa: CASISWPSGRGSEAFF; cdr3_nt: TGTGCCAGTATATCTTGGCCGTCAGGGCGAGGTTCTGAAGCTTTCTTT